Shown below are 9 T cell receptor beta chains from a single sample sequenced in a study of blood T cells in healthy people across ages. The use of a sample-barcoded 5' primer and a J-beta primer mix characterized a second PCR of roughly 6 to 11 cycles. MiXCR, run by TCRdb on the 5' RACE reads, gives a single entry per CDR3 protein. The table lists approximately 900,000 distinct CDR3 sequences, 25% to 35% of them singletons. The sample also formed part of further work on T cells of mothers and their children.

Material: blood. All receptors derive from a woman in her thirties or forties in good health.

This clonotype was recorded at least ten times. The rearrangement joins TRBV28 to TRBJ2-7, with a possible D match to TRBD1 (5 bases). This CDR3 spans 12 amino acids. Germline CDR1 and CDR2: MDHEN and SYDVKM. Trimming pared 5 bases from V and 4 bases from J, leaving 9 bases between. As DNA, the CDR3 is TGTGCCAGCAGTCGTTACAGGTACGAGCAGTACTTC. It encodes CASSRYRYEQYF.

The chain joins TRBV4-1 to TRBJ1-1; D gene uncertain. CDR3 size: 15 residues. Germline V gene lookup returns CDR1 MGHRA and CDR2 YSYEKL. The V end was cut by 3 bases, the J end by 1 base, with 12 bases between. In nucleotides, the CDR3 is TGCGCCAGCAGCCAGGAAACAGTGTGGAACACTGAAGCTTTCTTT. This codes for CASSQETVWNTEAFF.

This rearrangement joins TRBV20-1 to TRBJ1-1; a possible D gene is TRBD1 (6 bases). The V end lost 0 bases, the J end lost 0 bases, and 14 bases lay between the germline ends. The CDR3 contains 16 residues. Germline-derived CDR1 and CDR2 are DFQATT and SNEGSKA (reference sequence). CDR3 bases: TGCAGTGCTAGAGATCCAACGGGACACGTGAACACTGAAGCTTTCTTT. Residues: CSARDPTGHVNTEAFF.

In its sample, this clonotype was seen many times. V and J are TRBV29-1 and TRBJ2-7; D not certain. Looked up from germline, CDR1 is SQVTM and CDR2 is ANQGSEA. V lost 6 bases and J 4 bases, leaving 10 bases between the germline ends. The CDR3 length is 11 residues. The CDR3 DNA follows: TGCAGCGTGACCTGGGATTACGAGCAGTACTTC. Protein: CSVTWDYEQYF.

This chain uses TRBV9 with TRBJ2-2; 9 bases agree with TRBD2. Germline CDR1 reads SGDLS; CDR2 reads YYNGEE. The CDR3 sequence is 14 residues long. J was trimmed by 5 bases and V by 7 bases; bases with no gene match: 6. CDR3 nucleotide sequence: TGTGCCAGCCAGCGGGGGGTCGGGACCGGGGAGCTGTTTTTT. Translating gives CASQRGVGTGELFF.

This clonotype was seen many times. The gene calls are TRBV10-3 and TRBJ2-3; D not certain. This CDR3 is built from 13 residues. With 6 bases removed from V and 5 bases from J, the gap between germline ends came to 12 bases. Germline V CDR1 and CDR2: ENHRY, SYGVKD. This CDR3 reads CAISGSQRDTQYF. CDR3 nucleotides: TGTGCCATCAGCGGCAGTCAGCGAGATACGCAGTATTTT.

The V gene is TRBV12-3 or TRBV12-4, the J gene TRBJ2-5; 13 nucleotides agree with TRBD2. Trimming removed 5 bases from V and 9 bases from J; junction bases left unmatched: 6. CDR3 length: 14 residues. The CDR3 spells CASSPTSGGESQYF. The CDR3 DNA reads as TGTGCCAGCAGTCCAACTAGCGGGGGGGAATCCCAGTACTTC.

This clonotype was detected ten times or more. The J gene is TRBJ1-6, the V gene TRBV6-5; perhaps TRBD1 as D (6 bases). Germline V gene lookup returns CDR1 MNHEY and CDR2 SVGAGI. Trimming cost V 2 bases and J 0 bases, with 14 bases left between them. There are 18 residues in the CDR3. CDR3 nucleotides: TGTGCCAGCAGTTACCTCGGGACACGCAGCTCCTATAATTCACCCCTCCACTTT. This gives the protein CASSYLGTRSSYNSPLHF.

To note about this clonotype: A much more abundant neighbour one base away suggests this may be a read error. The chain joins TRBV28 to TRBJ1-2; a weak D match, TRBD1 (6 bases). The CDR3 consists of 15 residues. V lost 6 bases and J 6 bases, leaving 20 bases between the germline ends. Germline values: CDR1 MDHEN, CDR2 SYDVKM. CDR3 DNA sequence: TGTGCCAGCAGACGGGGGCAAGCGCGGGAGCATGGCTACACCTTC. Encoded protein: CASRRGQAREHGYTF.